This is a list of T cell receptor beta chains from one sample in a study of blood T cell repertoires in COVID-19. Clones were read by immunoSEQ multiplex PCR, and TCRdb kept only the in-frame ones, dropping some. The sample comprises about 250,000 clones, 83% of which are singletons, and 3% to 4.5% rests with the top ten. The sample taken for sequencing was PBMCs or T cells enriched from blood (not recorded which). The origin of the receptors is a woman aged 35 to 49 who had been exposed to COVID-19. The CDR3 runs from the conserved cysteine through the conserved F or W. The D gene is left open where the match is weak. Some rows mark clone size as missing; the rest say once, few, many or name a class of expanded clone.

CASRAGGRNTEAFF	TGTGCCAGCAGAGCAGGGGGCAGGAACACTGAAGCTTTCTTT	TRBV2	TRBJ1-1	TRBD1	.
CASSLRQGDQPQHF	TGTGCCAGCAGCTTACGGCAGGGGGATCAGCCCCAGCATTTT	TRBV7-2	TRBJ1-5	TRBD1	.
CAISERGQVLTGANVLTF	TGTGCCATCAGTGAGAGGGGACAGGTCCTTACTGGGGCCAACGTCCTGACTTTC	TRBV10-3	TRBJ2-6	TRBD1	.
CASSQTNISYNEQFF	TGCGCCAGCAGTCAGACTAATATTTCTTACAATGAGCAGTTCTTC	TRBV10-1	TRBJ2-1	.	once
CAISSGVATGELFF	TGTGCCATCAGTTCAGGGGTGGCCACCGGGGAGCTGTTTTTT	TRBV10-3	TRBJ2-2	.	few
CASSERGGAYEQYF	TGTGCCAGCAGCGAGAGAGGGGGAGCCTACGAGCAGTACTTC	TRBV5-6	TRBJ2-7	.	.
CASRGTGRNNQPQHF	TGTGCCAGCAGGGGGACAGGGAGGAACAATCAGCCCCAGCATTTT	TRBV6-5	TRBJ1-5	TRBD1	once
CASSDRTSYQPQHF	TGTGCCAGCAGTGACAGGACATCTTATCAGCCCCAGCATTTT	TRBV2	TRBJ1-5	.	.
CASSQALVGQGFIGELFF	TGTGCCAGCAGCCAAGCCTTAGTGGGACAGGGTTTTATCGGGGAGCTGTTTTTT	TRBV4-2	TRBJ2-2	TRBD1	once
CASSFTAETEAFF	TGTGCCAGCAGCTTTACGGCGGAGACTGAAGCTTTCTTT	TRBV11-3	TRBJ1-1	.	.
CASSLDAGGNGYTF	TGTGCCAGCAGCTTAGACGCAGGGGGCAATGGCTACACCTTC	TRBV7-9	TRBJ1-2	TRBD1	.
CASSLGDTGSGYTF	TGCGCCAGCAGCTTGGGGGACACAGGCTCGGGCTACACCTTC	TRBV5-1	TRBJ1-2	.	.
CASSQGVTLSYEQYF	TGTGCCAGCAGCCAAGGTGTGACTCTTTCCTACGAGCAGTACTTC	TRBV3-1/TRBV3-2	TRBJ2-7	.	few
CAIDPGGDGNTQYF	TGTGCCATCGACCCCGGAGGCGATGGTAATACGCAGTATTTT	TRBV10-3	TRBJ2-3	.	.
CASSPLGYGYTF	TGTGCCAGCAGCCCCCTCGGCTATGGCTACACCTTC	TRBV27	TRBJ1-2	.	.
CASNLGLAGEQETQYF	TGTGCCAGCAACCTGGGACTAGCGGGGGAACAAGAGACCCAGTACTTC	TRBV2	TRBJ2-5	TRBD2	.
CASSEGGYGYTF	TGTGCCAGCAGTGAGGGAGGTTATGGCTACACCTTC	TRBV2	TRBJ1-2	.	.
CASTTTGRGQSSGNTIYF	TGTGCCAGTACCACAACGGGCCGGGGACAGAGCTCTGGAAACACCATATATTTT	TRBV19	TRBJ1-3	TRBD1	.
CASSLAGHGYTF	TGTGCCAGCAGTTTGGCGGGGCATGGCTACACCTTC	TRBV28	TRBJ1-2	.	.
CASSPFGTGLNTIYF	TGTGCCAGCAGTCCCTTTGGGACAGGACTAAACACCATATATTTT	TRBV27	TRBJ1-3	TRBD1	.
CASRRQGDTEAFF	TGTGCCAGCAGGAGACAGGGTGACACTGAAGCTTTCTTT	TRBV6-5	TRBJ1-1	TRBD1	.
CASSFHRERLNEQFF	TGTGCCAGCAGCTTTCACAGGGAGCGTCTCAATGAGCAGTTCTTC	TRBV2	TRBJ2-1	.	.
CASSGQRNEKLFF	TGTGCCAGTAGCGGACAGCGAAATGAAAAACTGTTTTTT	TRBV19	TRBJ1-4	.	.
CASSLSEGGSPLHF	TGTGCCAGCAGTCTCTCAGAAGGAGGTTCACCCCTCCACTTT	TRBV2	TRBJ1-6	.	.
CASSFGLAGGPGELFF	TGTGCCAGCAGCTTTGGACTAGCGGGGGGGCCCGGGGAGCTGTTTTTT	TRBV7-2	TRBJ2-2	TRBD2	.
CASSSTGRPDQPQHF	TGTGCCAGCAGCTCCACAGGGCGGCCTGATCAGCCCCAGCATTTT	TRBV28	TRBJ1-5	.	.
CASSPRAGDFYEQYF	TGTGCCAGCAGCCCTCGGGCAGGGGATTTCTACGAGCAGTACTTC	TRBV7-3	TRBJ2-7	.	.